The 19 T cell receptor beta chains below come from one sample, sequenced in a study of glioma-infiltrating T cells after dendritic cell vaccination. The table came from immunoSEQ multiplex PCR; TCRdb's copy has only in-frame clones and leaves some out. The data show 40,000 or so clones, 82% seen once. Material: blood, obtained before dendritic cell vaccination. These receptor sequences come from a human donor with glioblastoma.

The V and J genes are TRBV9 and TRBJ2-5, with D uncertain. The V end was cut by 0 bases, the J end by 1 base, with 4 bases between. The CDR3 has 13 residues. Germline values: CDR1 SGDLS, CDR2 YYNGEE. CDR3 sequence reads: CASSVAVQETQYF. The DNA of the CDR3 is TGTGCCAGCAGCGTAGCTGTCCAAGAGACCCAGTACTTC.

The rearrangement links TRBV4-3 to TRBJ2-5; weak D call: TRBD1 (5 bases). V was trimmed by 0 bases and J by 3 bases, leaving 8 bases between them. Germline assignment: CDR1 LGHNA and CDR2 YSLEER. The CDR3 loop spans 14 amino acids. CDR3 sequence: CASSQDTGEETQYF. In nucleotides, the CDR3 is TGCGCCAGCAGCCAAGACACAGGTGAAGAGACCCAGTACTTC.

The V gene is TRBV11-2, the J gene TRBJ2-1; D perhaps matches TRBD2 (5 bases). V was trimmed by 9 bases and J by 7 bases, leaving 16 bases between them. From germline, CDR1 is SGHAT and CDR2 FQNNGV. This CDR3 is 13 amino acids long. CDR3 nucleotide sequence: TGTGCCAGTATACGGTCGGGAATAAATGAGCAGTTCTTC. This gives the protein CASIRSGINEQFF. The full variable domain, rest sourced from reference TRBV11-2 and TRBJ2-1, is EAGVAQSPRYKIIEKRQSVAFWCNPISGHATLYWYQQILGQGPKLLIQFQNNGVVDDSQLPKDRFSAERLKGVDSTLKIQPAKLEDSAVYLCASIRSGINEQFFGPGTRLTVL.

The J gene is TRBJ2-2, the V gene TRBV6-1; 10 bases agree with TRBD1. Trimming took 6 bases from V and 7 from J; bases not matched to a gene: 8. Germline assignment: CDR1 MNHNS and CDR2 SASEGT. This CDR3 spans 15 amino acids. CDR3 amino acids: CASSFRDRGSGELFF. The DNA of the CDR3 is TGTGCCAGCAGCTTCCGGGACAGGGGAAGCGGGGAGCTGTTTTTT.

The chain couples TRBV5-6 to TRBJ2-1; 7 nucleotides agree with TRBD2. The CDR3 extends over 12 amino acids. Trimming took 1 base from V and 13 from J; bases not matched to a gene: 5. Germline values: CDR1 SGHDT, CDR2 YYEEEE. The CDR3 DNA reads TGTGCCAGCAGCTTGTTTGCTAGCGGACAGTTCTTC. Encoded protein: CASSLFASGQFF.

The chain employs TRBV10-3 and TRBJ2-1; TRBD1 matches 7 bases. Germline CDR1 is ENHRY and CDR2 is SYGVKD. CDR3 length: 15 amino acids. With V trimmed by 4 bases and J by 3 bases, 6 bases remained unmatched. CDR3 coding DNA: TGTGCCATCAGTGGGGTAGGGGGCGACTACAATGAGCAGTTCTTC. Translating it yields CAISGVGGDYNEQFF.

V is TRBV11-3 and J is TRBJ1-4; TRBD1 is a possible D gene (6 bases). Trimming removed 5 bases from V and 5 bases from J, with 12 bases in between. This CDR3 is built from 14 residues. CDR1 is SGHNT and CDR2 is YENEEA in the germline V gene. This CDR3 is CASSQDRINEKLFF. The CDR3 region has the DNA TGTGCCAGCAGCCAGGACAGAATCAATGAAAAACTGTTTTTT. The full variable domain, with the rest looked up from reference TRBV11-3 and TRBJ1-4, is EAGVVQSPRYKIIEKKQPVAFWCNPISGHNTLYWYLQNLGQGPELLIRYENEEAVDDSQLPKDRFSAERLKGVDSTLKIQPAELGDSAVYLCASSQDRINEKLFFGSGTQLSVL.

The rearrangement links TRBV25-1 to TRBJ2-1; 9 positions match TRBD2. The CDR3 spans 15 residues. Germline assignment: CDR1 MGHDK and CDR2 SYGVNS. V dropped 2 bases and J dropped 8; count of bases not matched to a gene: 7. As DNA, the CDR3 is TGTGCCAGCAGTGAAGCGGGGGGGCCGAGGGATGAGCAGTTCTTC. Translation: CASSEAGGPRDEQFF.

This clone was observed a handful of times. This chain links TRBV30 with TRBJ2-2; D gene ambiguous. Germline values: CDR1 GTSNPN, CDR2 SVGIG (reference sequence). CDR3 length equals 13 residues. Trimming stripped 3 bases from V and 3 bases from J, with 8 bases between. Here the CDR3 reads CAWREYYTGELFF. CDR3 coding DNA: TGTGCCTGGAGAGAGTATTACACCGGGGAGCTGTTTTTT.

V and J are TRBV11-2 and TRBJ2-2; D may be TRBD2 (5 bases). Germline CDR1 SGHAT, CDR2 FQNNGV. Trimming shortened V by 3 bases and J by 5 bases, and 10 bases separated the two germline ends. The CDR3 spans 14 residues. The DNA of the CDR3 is TGTGCCAGCAGCTTGGACTTGAGGACCGGGGAGCTGTTTTTT. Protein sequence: CASSLDLRTGELFF.

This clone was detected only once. The CDR3 DNA sequence: TGCGCCAGCAGCTCAGGTGTAACAGGGACAGGTCTGTATTTT. Its translation: CASSSGVTGTGLYF. The chain joins TRBV5-1 to TRBJ2-3, with 8 bases lining up with TRBD1. This CDR3 is 14 amino acids long. Trimming cost V 3 bases and J 14 bases; bases outside gene matches: 14. Germline CDR1 reads SGHRS; CDR2 reads YFSETQ.

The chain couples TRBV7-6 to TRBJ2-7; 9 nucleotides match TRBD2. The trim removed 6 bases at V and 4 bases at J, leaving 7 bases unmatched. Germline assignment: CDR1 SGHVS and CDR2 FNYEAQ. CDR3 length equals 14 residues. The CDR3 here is CASRPLAGAYEQYF. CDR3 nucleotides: TGTGCCAGCAGACCTTTAGCGGGGGCATACGAGCAGTACTTC.

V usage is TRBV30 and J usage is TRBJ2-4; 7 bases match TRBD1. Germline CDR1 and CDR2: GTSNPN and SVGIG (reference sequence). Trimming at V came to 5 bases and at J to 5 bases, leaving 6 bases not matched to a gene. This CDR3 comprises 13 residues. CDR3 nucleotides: TGTGCCTGGGATAGGGACAGCGAAAACATTCAGTACTTC. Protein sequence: CAWDRDSENIQYF.

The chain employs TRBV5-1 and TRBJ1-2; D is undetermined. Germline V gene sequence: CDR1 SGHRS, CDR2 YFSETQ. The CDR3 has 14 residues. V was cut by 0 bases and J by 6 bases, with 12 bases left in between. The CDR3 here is CASSLAGGRDGYTF. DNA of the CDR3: TGCGCCAGCAGCTTGGCCGGCGGCCGGGATGGCTACACCTTC. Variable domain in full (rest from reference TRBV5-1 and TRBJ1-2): KAGVTQTPRYLIKTRGQQVTLSCSPISGHRSVSWYQQTPGQGLQFLFEYFSETQRNKGNFPGRFSGRQFSNSRSEMNVSTLELGDSALYLCASSLAGGRDGYTFGSGTRLTVV.

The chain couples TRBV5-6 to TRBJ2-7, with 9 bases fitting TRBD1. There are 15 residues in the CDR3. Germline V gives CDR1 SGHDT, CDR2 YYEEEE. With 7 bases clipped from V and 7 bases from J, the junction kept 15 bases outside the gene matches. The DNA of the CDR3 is TGTGCCAGCCGGGAACCGGGACAGGGATCGAGGGAGCAGTACTTC. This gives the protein CASREPGQGSREQYF.

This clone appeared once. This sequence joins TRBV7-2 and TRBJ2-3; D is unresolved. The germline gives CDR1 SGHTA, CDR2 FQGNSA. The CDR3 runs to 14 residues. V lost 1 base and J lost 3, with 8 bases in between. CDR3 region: CASSLEVRTDTQYF. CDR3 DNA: TGTGCCAGCAGCTTAGAAGTGAGAACAGATACGCAGTATTTT.

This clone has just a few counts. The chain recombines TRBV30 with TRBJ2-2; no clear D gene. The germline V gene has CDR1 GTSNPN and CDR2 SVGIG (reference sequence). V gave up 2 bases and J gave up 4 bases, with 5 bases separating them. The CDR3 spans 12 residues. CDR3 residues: CAWSPLTGELFF. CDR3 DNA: TGTGCCTGGAGTCCCCTCACCGGGGAGCTGTTTTTT. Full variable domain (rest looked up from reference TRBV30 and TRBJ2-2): SQTIHQWPATLVQPVGSPLSLECTVEGTSNPNLYWYRQAAGRGLQLLFYSVGIGQISSEVPQNLSASRPQDRQFILSSKKLLLSDSGFYLCAWSPLTGELFFGEGSRLTVL.

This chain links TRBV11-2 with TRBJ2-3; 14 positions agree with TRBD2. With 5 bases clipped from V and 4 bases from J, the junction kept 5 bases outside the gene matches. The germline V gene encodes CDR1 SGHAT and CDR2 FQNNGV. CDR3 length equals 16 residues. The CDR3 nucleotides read TGTGCCAGCAGCGCCGGGACTAGCGGGGGTCCAGATACGCAGTATTTT. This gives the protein CASSAGTSGGPDTQYF.

This chain's CDR3 is CAIQRPGQVVFTIYF. The CDR3 coding sequence is TGTGCCATCCAGAGACCGGGACAGGTGGTCTTCACCATATATTTT. The V gene is TRBV11-3, the J gene TRBJ1-3; 8 bases are shared with TRBD1. This CDR3 comprises 15 residues. Germline CDR1 reads SGHNT; CDR2 reads YENEEA. The junction had 17 bases not matched to a gene; V was cut back by 10 bases and J by 9 bases.